The sequence of this T cell receptor beta chain was determined in a study of cytomegalovirus exposure and HLA in healthy donors. Details on this clone: Its matching antigen is unknown.

The primer mix had 60 Vbeta and 13 Jbeta primers. Per the study methods: Later, 65 million to 90 million unique TCR beta chains were counted in an analysis, and some 11 million of them were shared. Clones were sequenced by immunoSEQ multiplex PCR, and TCRdb holds only the in-frame ones, with some missing. V, J and clone size reflect that table, while D and trimming were determined from the DNA. Counted here are about 170,000 clones, about 62% occurring once; the ten biggest clones make up over 2.5%. Findings of the study overall: Beyond CMV serostatus, there was no information to go on about immune exposure.

The length of the CDR3 is 16 residues. Trimming cost V 5 bases and J 7 bases; bases outside gene matches: 10. Germline lookup yields CDR1 SEHNR and CDR2 FQNEAQ (reference sequence). The sequence was obtained from a man between 35 and 55 years old in good health and CMV-seronegative. The V call is TRBV7-9, the J call TRBJ2-2; TRBD1 matches at 10 bases. Material for sequencing was PBMCs. The CDR3 bases are TGTGCCAGCAGCAGACTCCGGGACAGGGGCGTCGGGGAGCTGTTTTTT. Translating it yields CASSRLRDRGVGELFF. Using reference TRBV7-9 and TRBJ2-2 for the parts outside the CDR3, the full variable domain is DTGVSQNPRHKITKRGQNVTFRCDPISEHNRLYWYRQTLGQGPEFLTYFQNEAQLEKSRLLSDRFSAERPKGSFSTLEIQRTEQGDSAMYLCASSRLRDRGVGELFFGEGSRLTVL.